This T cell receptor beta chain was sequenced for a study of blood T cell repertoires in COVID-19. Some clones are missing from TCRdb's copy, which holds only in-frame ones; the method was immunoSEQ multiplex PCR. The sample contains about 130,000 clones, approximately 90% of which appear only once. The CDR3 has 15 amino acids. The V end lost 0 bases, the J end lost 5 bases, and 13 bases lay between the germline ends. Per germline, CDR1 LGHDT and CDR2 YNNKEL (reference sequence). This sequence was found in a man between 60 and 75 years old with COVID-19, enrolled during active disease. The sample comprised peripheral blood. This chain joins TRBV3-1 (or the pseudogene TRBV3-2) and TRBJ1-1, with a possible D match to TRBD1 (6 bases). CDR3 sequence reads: CASSQEPQGLTEAFF. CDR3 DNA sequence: TGTGCCAGCAGCCAAGAACCACAGGGATTGACTGAAGCTTTCTTT.